This is a list of T cell receptor beta chains from one sample in a study of T-cell reconstitution after alpha-beta-depleted transplantation in children. TCRdb ran MiXCR on the PCR reads and lists one entry per CDR3 protein. The table has 230,000 or so distinct CDR3 sequences, 9.7% seen once; the top ten hold around 5.1%. The material was PBMCs from the stem cell graft donor, obtained from the stem cell graft. Source of these receptors: a human donor who donated a stem cell graft to a child with SCID. CDR3s include the opening cysteine and the closing phenylalanine or tryptophan. D genes are given only for firm matches. Rows may omit the clone size; those that give it use once, few, many or a size class.

clone_size: many
v_call: TRBV6-5
d_call: TRBD1
j_call: TRBJ2-3
cdr3_aa: CASSYSRDRVGTDTQYF
cdr3_nt: TGTGCCAGCAGTTACTCCCGGGACAGGGTGGGCACAGATACGCAGTATTTT

clone_size: many
v_call: TRBV12-3/TRBV12-4
d_call: TRBD2
j_call: TRBJ2-1
cdr3_aa: CASSPTSGGVNEQFF
cdr3_nt: TGTGCCAGCAGTCCGACTAGCGGGGGGGTCAATGAGCAGTTCTTC

clone_size: many
v_call: TRBV5-1
d_call: -
j_call: TRBJ1-4
cdr3_aa: CASKGGTTNEKLFF
cdr3_nt: TGCGCCAGCAAAGGAGGCACAACTAATGAAAAACTGTTTTTT

clone_size: many
v_call: TRBV4-3
d_call: TRBD1
j_call: TRBJ2-7
cdr3_aa: CASSQGTGGSYEQYF
cdr3_nt: TGCGCCAGCAGCCAAGGGACAGGGGGTTCCTACGAGCAGTACTTC

clone_size: many
v_call: TRBV5-1
d_call: -
j_call: TRBJ2-7
cdr3_aa: CASSLNRDGSYEQYF
cdr3_nt: TGCGCCAGCAGCTTGAATAGGGACGGCTCCTACGAGCAGTACTTC

clone_size: -
v_call: TRBV19
d_call: -
j_call: TRBJ1-1
cdr3_aa: CASSKTPGRDPAFF
cdr3_nt: TGTGCCAGTAGTAAGACCCCGGGCCGCGATCCAGCTTTCTTT

clone_size: few
v_call: TRBV4-2
d_call: -
j_call: TRBJ1-4
cdr3_aa: CASSQDLGGDGEKLFF
cdr3_nt: TGTGCCAGCAGCCAAGATCTCGGGGGAGATGGAGAAAAACTGTTTTTT

clone_size: many
v_call: TRBV20-1
d_call: TRBD1
j_call: TRBJ2-1
cdr3_aa: CSASGGTGPPFF
cdr3_nt: TGCAGTGCTAGCGGCGGGACAGGGCCACCGTTCTTC

clone_size: many
v_call: TRBV5-1
d_call: -
j_call: TRBJ1-5
cdr3_aa: CASSADGAGQPQHF
cdr3_nt: TGCGCCAGCAGCGCTGACGGTGCGGGGCAGCCCCAGCATTTT

clone_size: -
v_call: TRBV5-4
d_call: TRBD1
j_call: TRBJ2-1
cdr3_aa: CASSLERDRGHEQFF
cdr3_nt: TGTGCCAGCAGCTTGGAGCGGGACAGGGGTCATGAGCAGTTCTTC

clone_size: many
v_call: TRBV2
d_call: -
j_call: TRBJ1-1
cdr3_aa: CASSAQAGETEAFF
cdr3_nt: TGTGCCAGCAGTGCTCAGGCAGGGGAGACTGAAGCTTTCTTT

clone_size: many
v_call: TRBV12-3/TRBV12-4
d_call: -
j_call: TRBJ2-2
cdr3_aa: CASSRGLHGTGELFF
cdr3_nt: TGTGCCAGCAGCCGGGGCCTACACGGGACCGGGGAGCTGTTTTTT

clone_size: many
v_call: TRBV2
d_call: TRBD1
j_call: TRBJ2-7
cdr3_aa: CASMPPGQGVREQYF
cdr3_nt: TGTGCCAGCATGCCGCCGGGACAGGGGGTGAGGGAGCAGTACTTC

clone_size: -
v_call: TRBV6-2/TRBV6-3
d_call: TRBD1
j_call: TRBJ1-1
cdr3_aa: CASSYIRQGRNFMNTEAFF
cdr3_nt: TGTGCCAGCAGTTACATCAGACAGGGCCGAAACTTCATGAACACTGAAGCTTTCTTT

clone_size: few
v_call: TRBV2
d_call: -
j_call: TRBJ2-3
cdr3_aa: CASRIGGDTQYF
cdr3_nt: TGTGCCAGCAGGATAGGGGGAGATACGCAGTATTTT

clone_size: many
v_call: TRBV20-1
d_call: -
j_call: TRBJ2-1
cdr3_aa: CSARDLIKSNNEQFF
cdr3_nt: TGCAGTGCTAGAGATCTTATAAAGAGTAACAATGAGCAGTTCTTC

clone_size: many
v_call: TRBV28
d_call: -
j_call: TRBJ2-1
cdr3_aa: CASSFLPISYNEQFF
cdr3_nt: TGTGCCAGCAGTTTTTTGCCCATCTCCTACAATGAGCAGTTCTTC

clone_size: many
v_call: TRBV4-3
d_call: -
j_call: TRBJ1-1
cdr3_aa: CASSEDGSTEAFF
cdr3_nt: TGCGCCAGCAGCGAGGACGGGAGCACTGAAGCTTTCTTT

clone_size: many
v_call: TRBV5-1
d_call: -
j_call: TRBJ2-1
cdr3_aa: CASSLRGTLSNEQFF
cdr3_nt: TGCGCCAGCAGCTTGAGGGGGACCCTCTCCAATGAGCAGTTCTTC

clone_size: few
v_call: TRBV19
d_call: TRBD2
j_call: TRBJ2-3
cdr3_aa: CASRTSGGDTQYF
cdr3_nt: TGTGCCAGTAGGACTAGCGGGGGAGATACGCAGTATTTT

clone_size: many
v_call: TRBV12-3/TRBV12-4
d_call: TRBD1
j_call: TRBJ2-7
cdr3_aa: CASNNRDRGLEQYF
cdr3_nt: TGTGCCAGCAACAACCGGGACAGGGGGCTCGAGCAGTACTTC

clone_size: many
v_call: TRBV5-1
d_call: TRBD2
j_call: TRBJ2-1
cdr3_aa: CASRHGTSEGAEQFF
cdr3_nt: TGCGCCAGCAGACACGGGACTAGCGAAGGTGCAGAGCAGTTCTTC

clone_size: many
v_call: TRBV14
d_call: -
j_call: TRBJ2-1
cdr3_aa: CASSQDYGGNEQFF
cdr3_nt: TGTGCCAGCAGCCAAGATTATGGGGGCAATGAGCAGTTCTTC

clone_size: -
v_call: TRBV20-1
d_call: -
j_call: TRBJ1-5
cdr3_aa: CSARPKYGTSNQPQHF
cdr3_nt: TGCAGTGCTAGACCCAAATACGGGACCAGCAATCAGCCCCAGCATTTT

clone_size: many
v_call: TRBV19
d_call: -
j_call: TRBJ1-5
cdr3_aa: CASTVGEGQPQHF
cdr3_nt: TGTGCCAGTACCGTCGGAGAGGGGCAGCCCCAGCATTTT

clone_size: many
v_call: TRBV5-1
d_call: -
j_call: TRBJ2-3
cdr3_aa: CASSLGQAGGTDTQYF
cdr3_nt: TGCGCCAGCAGCCTTGGACAGGCGGGAGGCACAGATACGCAGTATTTT

clone_size: many
v_call: TRBV7-2
d_call: TRBD1
j_call: TRBJ1-5
cdr3_aa: CASSYRDREQPQHF
cdr3_nt: TGTGCCAGCAGCTACCGGGACAGGGAACAGCCCCAGCATTTT

clone_size: many
v_call: TRBV5-1
d_call: -
j_call: TRBJ1-2
cdr3_aa: CASSTGTGLYGYTF
cdr3_nt: TGCGCCAGCAGCACCGGGACCGGGTTGTATGGCTACACCTTC

clone_size: few
v_call: TRBV5-1
d_call: -
j_call: TRBJ1-1
cdr3_aa: CASSSGDYTEAFF
cdr3_nt: TGCGCCAGCAGCTCCGGGGATTACACTGAAGCTTTCTTT

clone_size: -
v_call: TRBV6-5
d_call: -
j_call: TRBJ1-4
cdr3_aa: CASSYSGAGMGTNEKLFF
cdr3_nt: TGTGCCAGCAGTTACTCCGGGGCAGGAATGGGAACTAATGAAAAACTGTTTTTT

clone_size: many
v_call: TRBV12-3/TRBV12-4
d_call: TRBD2
j_call: TRBJ2-7
cdr3_aa: CASSHLEAGGPYEQYF
cdr3_nt: TGTGCCAGCAGCCATCTCGAAGCGGGGGGCCCCTACGAGCAGTACTTC

clone_size: many
v_call: TRBV5-1
d_call: -
j_call: TRBJ1-5
cdr3_aa: CASSLNRGERQPQHF
cdr3_nt: TGCGCCAGCAGCCTTAACCGGGGCGAGAGGCAGCCCCAGCATTTT

clone_size: many
v_call: TRBV20-1
d_call: TRBD1
j_call: TRBJ2-7
cdr3_aa: CSASSAGTGGREQYF
cdr3_nt: TGCAGTGCTAGTAGCGCCGGGACAGGGGGCCGCGAGCAGTACTTC

clone_size: many
v_call: TRBV9
d_call: TRBD1
j_call: TRBJ2-2
cdr3_aa: CASSPFATGYPGELFF
cdr3_nt: TGTGCCAGCTCTCCCTTTGCGACAGGGTACCCCGGGGAGCTGTTTTTT

clone_size: many
v_call: TRBV6-5
d_call: -
j_call: TRBJ1-2
cdr3_aa: CASSYPGSTNYTF
cdr3_nt: TGTGCCAGCAGTTACCCCGGATCTACGAACTACACCTTC

clone_size: -
v_call: TRBV7-9
d_call: -
j_call: TRBJ1-1
cdr3_aa: CASSLVSEAFF
cdr3_nt: TGTGCCAGCAGCTTAGTTTCGGAAGCTTTCTTT

clone_size: many
v_call: TRBV6-2/TRBV6-3
d_call: TRBD2
j_call: TRBJ2-1
cdr3_aa: CASRGLVDNEQFF
cdr3_nt: TGTGCCAGCAGGGGACTAGTAGACAATGAGCAGTTCTTC

clone_size: many
v_call: TRBV27
d_call: -
j_call: TRBJ2-3
cdr3_aa: CASSPRGSSTDTQYF
cdr3_nt: TGTGCCAGCAGTCCTCGGGGCAGCTCCACAGATACGCAGTATTTT

clone_size: few
v_call: TRBV20-1
d_call: -
j_call: TRBJ1-1
cdr3_aa: CSAPQQTNTEAFF
cdr3_nt: TGCAGTGCCCCCCAGCAGACGAACACTGAAGCTTTCTTT

clone_size: many
v_call: TRBV7-3
d_call: -
j_call: TRBJ2-2
cdr3_aa: CASSFAANTGELFF
cdr3_nt: TGTGCCAGCAGCTTTGCAGCGAACACCGGGGAGCTGTTTTTT

clone_size: many
v_call: TRBV6-5
d_call: TRBD2
j_call: TRBJ2-5
cdr3_aa: CASSYRSGVGETQYF
cdr3_nt: TGTGCCAGCAGTTATCGAAGCGGGGTCGGGGAGACCCAGTACTTC

clone_size: many
v_call: TRBV7-8
d_call: -
j_call: TRBJ2-7
cdr3_aa: CASRSDSNEQYF
cdr3_nt: TGTGCCAGCAGATCGGACAGCAACGAGCAGTACTTC

clone_size: few
v_call: TRBV2
d_call: TRBD1
j_call: TRBJ1-2
cdr3_aa: CASSIPGTGVGYTF
cdr3_nt: TGTGCCAGCAGTATTCCTGGGACAGGGGTCGGCTACACCTTC

clone_size: few
v_call: TRBV5-1
d_call: -
j_call: TRBJ1-4
cdr3_aa: CASSLFGVGRNEKLFF
cdr3_nt: TGCGCCAGCAGCTTGTTCGGTGTGGGTCGGAATGAAAAACTGTTTTTT

clone_size: -
v_call: TRBV5-4
d_call: TRBD2
j_call: TRBJ2-3
cdr3_aa: CASSLRAGGPSTDTQYF
cdr3_nt: TGTGCCAGCAGCTTGAGGGCGGGGGGGCCCAGCACAGATACGCAGTATTTT